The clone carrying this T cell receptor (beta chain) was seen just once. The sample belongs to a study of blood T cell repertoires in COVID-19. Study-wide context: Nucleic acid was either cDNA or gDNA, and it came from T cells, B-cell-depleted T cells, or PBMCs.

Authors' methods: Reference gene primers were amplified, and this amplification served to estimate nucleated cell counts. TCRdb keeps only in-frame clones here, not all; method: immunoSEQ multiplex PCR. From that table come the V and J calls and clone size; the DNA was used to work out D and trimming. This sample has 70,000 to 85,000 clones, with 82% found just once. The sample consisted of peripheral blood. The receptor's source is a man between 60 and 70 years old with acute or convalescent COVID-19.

The CDR3 DNA sequence: TGTGCCAGCAGTTTGGAGACAGATAATTCACCCCTCCACTTT. It translates to CASSLETDNSPLHF. V usage is TRBV28 and J usage is TRBJ1-6, with D possibly TRBD1 on 5 matching bases. Trimming left V 3 bases short and J 5 bases short, with 8 bases between. Germline values: CDR1 MDHEN, CDR2 SYDVKM. The CDR3 spans 14 residues. Full variable domain (remainder filled in from reference TRBV28 and TRBJ1-6): DVKVTQSSRYLVKRTGEKVFLECVQDMDHENMFWYRQDPGLGLRLIYFSYDVKMKEKGDIPEGYSVSREKKERFSLILESASTNQTSMYLCASSLETDNSPLHFGNGTRLTVT.